A single T cell receptor beta chain is shown here with its context. After removal of 5 bases from V and 4 bases from J, the junction contained 11 bases not matched to a gene. This CDR3 region has 15 residues. In germline, CDR1 is DFQATT, CDR2 SNEGSKA (reference sequence). The record originates from a study of CD8 T cells in Susac syndrome. The study used treatment-naive patients who had stable or active relapsing-remitting disease as multiple sclerosis controls. RNA amounts of roughly 0.45 to 1 ug underwent reverse transcription with random hexamers. By means of immunoSEQ multiplex PCR, TCR beta CDR3 spanning 54 Vbeta and 13 Jbeta underwent amplification. TCRdb fed the immunoSEQ multiplex PCR reads into MiXCR, producing one record per CDR3 protein. The table records about 140,000 distinct CDR3 sequences, approximately 95% of them present only once.

The V call is TRBV20-1, the J call TRBJ2-7, with 10 bases aligning to TRBD1. The receptor was derived from a human donor with multiple sclerosis. Source material: CD4+ T cells from PBMCs. CDR3: CSAPDRGRKRYEQYF. CDR3 DNA sequence: TGCAGTGCTCCTGACAGGGGGCGAAAACGGTACGAGCAGTACTTC.